These 5 T cell receptor beta chains were sequenced from one sample in a study of T cells in women clearing cervical HPV infection. Measured with immunoSEQ multiplex PCR; TCRdb has only the in-frame clones, and not every one. The listing records about 24,000 clones. The material sequenced was blood buffy coat. Receptors were obtained from a woman aged 18 to 69 with a cervical HPV16 infection that either progressed to CIN3+ or cleared (not recorded which).

In regard to this clone: With the read ending 3 residues before the CDR3 end, the germline J gene is used to fill in that end. The V call is TRBV18, the J call TRBJ1-5, with 9 bases matching TRBD1. The V gene end was trimmed by 2 bases and the J gene end by 0 bases; junction bases not matched to a gene: 2. This CDR3 is 16 amino acids long. The germline V gene has CDR1 KGHSH and CDR2 LQKENI. The CDR3: CASSPGQGNSNQPQHF. The part of the CDR3 DNA that was read is TGTGCCAGCTCACCAGGACAGGGGAATAGCAATCAGCCC.

A word on this clone: Other DNA variants within this sample encode the same CDR3. The part of the CDR3 DNA that was read is TGTGCCTGGAGTGAGGGGTTCTACTATGGC. This sequence encodes CAWSEGFYYG. In full, the CDR3 is CAWSEGFYYGYTF. The chain uses TRBV30 and TRBJ1-2; possible D gene TRBD1, 5 bases. The read ends 3 residues before the CDR3 terminus; that terminus is restored from the germline J gene. Trimming cost V 1 base and J 3 bases, with 9 bases left between them. The CDR3 contains 13 residues. Germline V gene data show CDR1 as GTSNPN and CDR2 as SVGIG (reference sequence). The full variable domain, in which reference TRBV30 and TRBJ1-2 provide the parts outside the CDR3, is SQTIHQWPATLVQPVGSPLSLECTVEGTSNPNLYWYRQAAGRGLQLLFYSVGIGQISSEVPQNLSASRPQDRQFILSSKKLLLSDSGFYLCAWSEGFYYGYTFGSGTRLTVV.

A word on this clone: The read terminates 3 residues before the CDR3 end, so the remaining end is supplied by the germline J gene. V is TRBV19 and J is TRBJ1-2; 8 bases agree with TRBD1. CDR1 is LNHDA, CDR2 SQIVND, per germline (reference sequence). The CDR3 totals 13 residues. The ends lost 5 bases at V and 5 bases at J; junction bases unmatched: 4. Here the CDR3 reads CASSLGQAYGYTF. CDR3 bases read: TGTGCCAGTAGTTTGGGACAGGCTTATGGC.

CDR3 bases read: TGTGCCAGCAGTACAAAGCAGGGGGCAGGCAATCAGCCG. Amino acid sequence: CASSTKQGAGNQP. The complete CDR3 reads CASSTKQGAGNQPQYF. The chain links TRBV2 to TRBJ2-3, with 8 bases fitting TRBD1. The read halts 3 residues ahead of the CDR3 end, with the missing end drawn from the germline J gene. This CDR3 comprises 16 residues. Germline values: CDR1 SNHLY, CDR2 FYNNEI.

For this clone: The read falls 3 residues short of the CDR3 end, and the missing part is taken from the germline J gene. The rearrangement uses TRBV7-6 and TRBJ1-1; D is possibly TRBD1 (5 bases). Germline lookup yields CDR1 SGHVS and CDR2 FNYEAQ. This CDR3 region has 15 residues. V gave up 4 bases and J gave up 4 bases, with 16 bases separating them. The sequenced part of the CDR3 DNA is TGTGCCAGCAGCTCCCGCCGGGGGGGGAGCACTGAA. It is translated as CASSSRRGGSTE. The full CDR3 sequence reads CASSSRRGGSTEAFF. The complete variable domain, with remaining parts taken from reference TRBV7-6 and TRBJ1-1, reads GAGVSQSPRYKVTKRGQDVALRCDPISGHVSLYWYRQALGQGPEFLTYFNYEAQQDKSGLPNDRFSAERPEGSISTLTIQRTEQRDSAMYRCASSSRRGGSTEAFFGQGTRLTVV.